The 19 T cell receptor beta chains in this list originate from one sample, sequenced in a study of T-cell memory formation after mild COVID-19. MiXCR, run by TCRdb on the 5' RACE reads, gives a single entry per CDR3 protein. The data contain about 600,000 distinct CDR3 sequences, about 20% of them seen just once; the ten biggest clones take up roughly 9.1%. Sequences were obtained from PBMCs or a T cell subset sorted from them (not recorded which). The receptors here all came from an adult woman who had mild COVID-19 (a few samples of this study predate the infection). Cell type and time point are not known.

The CDR3 loop is CSARPGANYNEQFF. The CDR3 region has the DNA TGCAGTGCTAGGCCCGGGGCCAACTACAATGAGCAGTTCTTC. V usage is TRBV20-1 and J usage is TRBJ2-1; D may correspond to TRBD1 or TRBD2 (5 bases each). CDR1 and CDR2 from the germline V gene are DFQATT and SNEGSKA (reference sequence). The CDR3 is 14 residues long. V dropped 3 bases and J dropped 3 bases, with 12 bases sitting between them.

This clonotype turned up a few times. The CDR3 reads CASSTRTGEETQYF. CDR3 nucleotides: TGTGCCAGCAGCACCCGGACAGGGGAAGAGACCCAGTACTTC. This rearrangement joins TRBV7-9 to TRBJ2-5; 9 nucleotides line up with TRBD1. The germline V gene has CDR1 SEHNR and CDR2 FQNEAQ (reference sequence). This CDR3 is built from 14 residues. Losses at the gene ends were 5 bases for V and 3 bases for J; bases not matched to a gene: 4.

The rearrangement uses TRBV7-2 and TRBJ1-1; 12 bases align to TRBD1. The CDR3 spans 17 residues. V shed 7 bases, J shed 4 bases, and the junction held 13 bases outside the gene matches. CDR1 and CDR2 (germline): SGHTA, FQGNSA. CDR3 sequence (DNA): TGTGCCAGCACGATCCGGGACAGGGGGCTTTCAGGCACTGAAGCTTTCTTT. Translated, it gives CASTIRDRGLSGTEAFF.

The CDR3 spells CASSDREGLRPQHF. As DNA, the CDR3 is TGTGCCAGCAGTGATAGGGAGGGCCTGAGGCCCCAGCATTTT. The gene calls are TRBV2 and TRBJ1-5; D call uncertain. Germline lookup yields CDR1 SNHLY and CDR2 FYNNEI. Trimming shortened V by 3 bases and J by 9 bases, and 15 bases separated the two germline ends. The length of the CDR3 is 14 residues.

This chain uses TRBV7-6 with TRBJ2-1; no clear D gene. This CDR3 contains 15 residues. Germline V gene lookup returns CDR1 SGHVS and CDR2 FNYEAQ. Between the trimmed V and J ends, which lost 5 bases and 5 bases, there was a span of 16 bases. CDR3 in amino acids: CASSPDHGPHNEQFF. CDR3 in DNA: TGTGCCAGCAGCCCGGACCACGGGCCCCACAATGAGCAGTTCTTC. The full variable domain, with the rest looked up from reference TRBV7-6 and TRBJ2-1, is GAGVSQSPRYKVTKRGQDVALRCDPISGHVSLYWYRQALGQGPEFLTYFNYEAQQDKSGLPNDRFSAERPEGSISTLTIQRTEQRDSAMYRCASSPDHGPHNEQFFGPGTRLTVL.

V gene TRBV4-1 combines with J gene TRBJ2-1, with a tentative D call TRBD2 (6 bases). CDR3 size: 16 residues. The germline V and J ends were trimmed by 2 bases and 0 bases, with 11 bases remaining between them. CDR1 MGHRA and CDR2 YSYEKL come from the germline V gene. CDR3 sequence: CASSQLGTYSYNEQFF. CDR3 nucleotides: TGCGCCAGCAGCCAACTCGGGACTTACTCCTACAATGAGCAGTTCTTC.

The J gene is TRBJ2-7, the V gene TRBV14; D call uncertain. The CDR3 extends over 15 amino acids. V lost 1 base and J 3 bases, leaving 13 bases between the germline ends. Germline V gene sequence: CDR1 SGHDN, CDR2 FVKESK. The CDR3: CASSQGGLKNYEQYF. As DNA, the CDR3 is TGTGCCAGCAGCCAAGGGGGTTTGAAAAACTACGAGCAGTACTTC.

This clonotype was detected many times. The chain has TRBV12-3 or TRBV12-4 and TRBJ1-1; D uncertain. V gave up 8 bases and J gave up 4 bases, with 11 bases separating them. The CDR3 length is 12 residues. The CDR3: CASGFGSTEAFF. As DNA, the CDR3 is TGTGCCAGCGGATTTGGGTCCACTGAAGCTTTCTTT.

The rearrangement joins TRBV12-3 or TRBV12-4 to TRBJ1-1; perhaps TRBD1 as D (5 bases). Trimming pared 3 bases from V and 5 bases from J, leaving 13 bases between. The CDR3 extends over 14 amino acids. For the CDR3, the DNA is TGTGCCAGCAGTTTCGCTGGGGCCGGGACTGAAGCTTTCTTT. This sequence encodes CASSFAGAGTEAFF.

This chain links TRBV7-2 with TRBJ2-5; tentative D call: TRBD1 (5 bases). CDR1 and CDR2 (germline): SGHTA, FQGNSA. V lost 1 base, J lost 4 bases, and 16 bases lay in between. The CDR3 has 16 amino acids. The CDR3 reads CASSLVRAGRRETQYF. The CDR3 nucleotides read TGTGCCAGCAGCTTAGTTCGGGCAGGGCGAAGAGAGACCCAGTACTTC.

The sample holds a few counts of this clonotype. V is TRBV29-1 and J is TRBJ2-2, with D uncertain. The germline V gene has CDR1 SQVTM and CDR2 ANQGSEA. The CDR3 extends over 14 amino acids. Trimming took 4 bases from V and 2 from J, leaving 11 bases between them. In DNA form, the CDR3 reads TGCAGCGTTGGTCCGACCCATAACACCGGGGAGCTGTTTTTT. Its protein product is CSVGPTHNTGELFF.

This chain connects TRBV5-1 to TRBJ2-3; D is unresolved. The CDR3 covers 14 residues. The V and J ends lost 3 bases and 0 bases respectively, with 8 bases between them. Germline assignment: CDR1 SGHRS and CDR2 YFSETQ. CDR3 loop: CASSSPVSTDTQYF. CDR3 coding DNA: TGCGCCAGCAGCTCTCCGGTTAGCACAGATACGCAGTATTTT.

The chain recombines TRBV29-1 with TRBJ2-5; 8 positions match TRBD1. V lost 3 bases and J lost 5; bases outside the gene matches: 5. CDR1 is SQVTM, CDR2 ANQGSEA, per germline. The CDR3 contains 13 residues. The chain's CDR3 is CSVDRGQGETQYF. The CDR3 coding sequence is TGCAGCGTTGACAGGGGGCAGGGGGAGACCCAGTACTTC.

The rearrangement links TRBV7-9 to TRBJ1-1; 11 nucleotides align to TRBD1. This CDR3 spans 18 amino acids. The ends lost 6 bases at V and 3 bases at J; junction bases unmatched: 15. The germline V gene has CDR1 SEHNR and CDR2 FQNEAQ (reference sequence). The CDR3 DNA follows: TGTGCCAGCAGGGGTGGACAGGGGGCTTTGAATACGGACACTGAAGCTTTCTTT. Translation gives CASRGGQGALNTDTEAFF.

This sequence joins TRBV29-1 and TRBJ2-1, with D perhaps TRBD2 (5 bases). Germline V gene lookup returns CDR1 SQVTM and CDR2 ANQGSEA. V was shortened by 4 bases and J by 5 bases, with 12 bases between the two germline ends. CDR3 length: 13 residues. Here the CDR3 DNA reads TGCAGCGTTGTCGGACTTCCTAACAATGAGCAGTTCTTC. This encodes CSVVGLPNNEQFF.

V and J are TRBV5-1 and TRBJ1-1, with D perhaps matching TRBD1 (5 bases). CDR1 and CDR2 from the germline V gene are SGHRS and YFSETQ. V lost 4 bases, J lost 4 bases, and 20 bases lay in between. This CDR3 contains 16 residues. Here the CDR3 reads CASSRGRLTPVTEAFF. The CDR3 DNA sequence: TGCGCCAGCAGCCGGGGACGGCTGACTCCCGTCACTGAAGCTTTCTTT.

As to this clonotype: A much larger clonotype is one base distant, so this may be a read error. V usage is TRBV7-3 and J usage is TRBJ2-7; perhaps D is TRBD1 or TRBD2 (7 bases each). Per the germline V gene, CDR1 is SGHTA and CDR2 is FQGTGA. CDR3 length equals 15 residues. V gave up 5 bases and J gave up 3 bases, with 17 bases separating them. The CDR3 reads CASSPRGGHNYEQYF. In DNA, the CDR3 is TGTGCCAGCAGCCCCAGGGGGGGGCACAACTACGAGCAGTACTTC.

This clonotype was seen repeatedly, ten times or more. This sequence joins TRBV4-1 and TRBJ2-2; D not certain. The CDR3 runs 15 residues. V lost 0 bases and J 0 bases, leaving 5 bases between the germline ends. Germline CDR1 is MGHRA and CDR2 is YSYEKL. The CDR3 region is CASSQEPANTGELFF. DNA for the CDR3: TGCGCCAGCAGCCAAGAACCCGCGAACACCGGGGAGCTGTTTTTT.

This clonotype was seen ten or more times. The DNA for the CDR3 is TGTGCCAGCAGCCGGGGACTAGCGGGACCAAGCTCCTACAATGAGCAGTTCTTC. Translated: CASSRGLAGPSSYNEQFF. The J gene is TRBJ2-1, the V gene TRBV3-1, with 13 bases lining up with TRBD2. The CDR3 has 18 residues. With 4 bases clipped from V and 0 bases from J, the junction kept 6 bases outside the gene matches. CDR1 is LGHDT and CDR2 is YNNKEL in the germline V gene (reference sequence).